This is a list of T cell receptor beta chains from one sample in a study of blood T cells in healthy people across ages. TCRdb analysed the 5' RACE reads with MiXCR anew, one entry per CDR3 protein. This table holds about 620,000 distinct CDR3 sequences, around 52% found once. Sequencing was done on a sample of blood. The receptors were sampled from an elderly woman in good health. Each CDR3 is given with its conserved first and last residue. D genes are given only for firm matches. The size field is filled for only some rows; it gives once, few, many or a size class.

V	D	J	size	CDR3	DNA
TRBV2	TRBD1	TRBJ1-4	few	CASIPQGAGEKLFF	TGTGCCAGCATCCCACAGGGGGCGGGTGAAAAACTGTTTTTT
TRBV6-2/TRBV6-3	-	TRBJ2-7	-	CASSYSPDSTSYEQYF	TGTGCCAGCAGTTACTCTCCAGACTCGACCTCCTACGAGCAGTACTTC
TRBV28	TRBD1	TRBJ2-1	few	CASSVDRGNAEQFF	TGTGCCAGCAGTGTAGACAGGGGGAACGCTGAGCAGTTCTTC
TRBV10-1	TRBD2	TRBJ2-2	-	CASSYLAGGNTGELFF	TGCGCCAGCAGTTATCTAGCGGGAGGTAACACCGGGGAGCTGTTTTTT
TRBV14	-	TRBJ1-1	-	CASSQDTGWYTEAFF	TGTGCCAGCAGCCAAGATACCGGGTGGTACACTGAAGCTTTCTTT
TRBV20-1	TRBD1	TRBJ1-2	-	CSAGWTGGNYGYTF	TGCAGTGCTGGCTGGACAGGGGGCAACTATGGCTACACCTTC
TRBV6-6	-	TRBJ2-2	once	CAIRGHYTGELFF	TGTGCCATCCGAGGACACTACACCGGGGAGCTGTTTTTT
TRBV5-1	TRBD2	TRBJ2-1	many	CASSLAGTISYNEQFF	TGCGCCAGCAGCTTGGCCGGGACTATCTCCTACAATGAGCAGTTCTTC
TRBV27	TRBD2	TRBJ2-5	-	CASSLRTSGSNLNEQYF	TGTGCCAGCAGTTTAAGGACTAGCGGGAGTAACCTCAATGAGCAGTACTTC
TRBV12-3/TRBV12-4	-	TRBJ1-4	-	CASRRGRGANEKLFF	TGTGCCAGCAGGAGAGGGAGAGGAGCTAATGAAAAACTGTTTTTT
TRBV5-6	-	TRBJ1-5	-	CASSSTFRGAGGQPQHF	TGTGCCAGCAGCTCGACGTTCAGGGGCGCGGGAGGTCAGCCCCAGCATTTT
TRBV29-1	TRBD2	TRBJ2-7	-	CSFRTSGNFEQYF	TGCAGCTTCAGGACTAGCGGGAATTTCGAGCAGTACTTC
TRBV20-1	TRBD1	TRBJ1-2	many	CSAGPTGGIGYTF	TGCAGTGCTGGCCCGACAGGGGGGATTGGCTACACCTTC
TRBV30	TRBD2	TRBJ2-3	-	CAWSRLAGHTDTQYF	TGTGCCTGGAGCAGACTAGCGGGACACACAGATACGCAGTATTTT
TRBV20-1	-	TRBJ2-3	many	CSARDYRITDTQYF	TGCAGTGCTAGGGACTACCGCATTACAGATACGCAGTATTTT
TRBV20-1	-	TRBJ2-7	few	CSARPLRLAYYEQYF	TGCAGTGCTAGGCCCCTGAGGTTGGCTTACTACGAGCAGTACTTC
TRBV5-1	-	TRBJ2-7	-	CASSLDVPGEMGQYF	TGCGCCAGCAGCTTGGATGTCCCCGGCGAAATGGGGCAGTACTTC
TRBV7-2	-	TRBJ2-4	many	CASSSYGIQYF	TGTGCCAGCAGCTCCTATGGCATTCAGTACTTC
TRBV12-3/TRBV12-4	-	TRBJ1-5	-	CASSTHPGGDPSNQPQHF	TGTGCCAGCAGTACCCACCCAGGAGGAGACCCAAGCAATCAGCCCCAGCATTTT
TRBV10-1	-	TRBJ2-3	many	CASAPSAGVSTDTQYF	TGCGCCAGTGCACCTTCAGCGGGCGTCAGCACAGATACGCAGTATTTT
TRBV4-3	-	TRBJ1-5	-	CASSQDLGHDYQPQHF	TGCGCCAGCAGCCAAGATCTAGGACACGACTATCAGCCCCAGCATTTT
TRBV28	TRBD1	TRBJ1-6	many	CASNRDSLHSPLHF	TGTGCCAGCAATAGGGACAGTCTTCATTCACCCCTCCACTTT
TRBV20-1	TRBD1	TRBJ2-3	many	CSVQGDRGADTQYF	TGCAGTGTCCAGGGGGACAGGGGTGCAGATACGCAGTATTTT
TRBV24-1	-	TRBJ1-4	-	CATSDGATEKLFF	TGTGCCACCAGTGATGGAGCGACAGAAAAACTGTTTTTT
TRBV2	-	TRBJ1-5	-	CANSDDNNQPQHF	TGTGCCAACAGTGACGACAACAATCAGCCCCAGCATTTT
TRBV5-1	TRBD1	TRBJ1-5	-	CASSLAPDRGNQPQHF	TGCGCCAGCAGCTTGGCCCCGGACAGGGGGAATCAGCCCCAGCATTTT
TRBV12-3/TRBV12-4	-	TRBJ2-3	many	CATGQSQRTDTQYF	TGTGCCACCGGGCAGTCCCAGCGGACAGATACGCAGTATTTT
TRBV5-1	-	TRBJ2-1	-	CASSLADRGNEQFF	TGCGCCAGCAGCTTGGCCGATCGGGGCAATGAGCAGTTCTTC
TRBV27	-	TRBJ1-1	-	CASSLYGGATEAFF	TGTGCCAGCAGTTTATATGGGGGCGCGACTGAAGCTTTCTTT
TRBV24-1	-	TRBJ2-2	-	CATGREVTGELFF	TGTGCCACCGGCAGGGAGGTCACCGGGGAGCTGTTTTTT
TRBV6-2/TRBV6-3	-	TRBJ2-1	-	CASTGHGGTYNEQFF	TGTGCCAGCACCGGCCACGGGGGAACCTACAATGAGCAGTTCTTC
TRBV12-3/TRBV12-4	TRBD1	TRBJ2-3	-	CASSLRQGAVTDTQYF	TGTGCCAGCAGTTTAAGGCAGGGGGCCGTCACAGATACGCAGTATTTT
TRBV27	-	TRBJ2-6	once	CASSLSPPGANVLTF	TGTGCCAGCAGTTTATCGCCTCCCGGGGCCAACGTCCTGACTTTC
TRBV28	-	TRBJ2-5	-	CASSDGSGDGYNEQYF	TGTGCCAGCAGTGACGGGTCGGGGGACGGGTACAATGAGCAGTACTTC
TRBV7-2	TRBD2	TRBJ2-3	-	CASSLATTSGAFDTQYF	TGTGCCAGCAGCTTAGCGACCACTAGCGGGGCTTTTGACACGCAGTATTTT
TRBV7-3	-	TRBJ2-2	-	CASSSNSGGTGELFF	TGTGCCAGCAGCTCGAACTCAGGGGGGACCGGGGAGCTGTTTTTT
TRBV7-2	TRBD1	TRBJ2-2	-	CASSGRQGTGELFF	TGTGCCAGCAGCGGTCGACAGGGGACCGGGGAGCTGTTTTTT
TRBV20-1	TRBD2	TRBJ2-3	-	CSARGPAGDSYTQYF	TGCAGTGCTAGAGGCCCAGCGGGAGACTCATATACGCAGTATTTT
TRBV6-1	-	TRBJ2-5	many	CASSGVSTETQYF	TGTGCCAGCAGTGGGGTTAGCACGGAGACCCAGTACTTC
TRBV25-1	-	TRBJ2-4	many	CASSEPGSLAKNIQYF	TGTGCCAGCAGTGAGCCAGGGTCCTTAGCCAAAAACATTCAGTACTTC
TRBV20-1	TRBD1	TRBJ1-5	-	CSAPARTGEDQPQHF	TGCAGTGCTCCCGCTAGGACAGGGGAGGATCAGCCCCAGCATTTT
TRBV7-9	-	TRBJ2-1	few	CASSLDSRSNEQFF	TGTGCCAGCAGCTTAGATTCCAGGTCCAATGAGCAGTTCTTC
TRBV2	TRBD1	TRBJ1-2	-	CASVPGTGSRGGYTF	TGTGCCAGCGTGCCGGGGACAGGGAGTCGAGGAGGCTACACCTTC
TRBV28	-	TRBJ1-1	few	CASSLPARNDRGGAFF	TGTGCCAGCAGTTTACCCGCAAGGAATGACCGGGGGGGAGCTTTCTTT
TRBV4-2	-	TRBJ1-2	-	CASSWGAQEFIYGYTF	TGTGCCAGCAGCTGGGGCGCACAGGAGTTCATCTATGGCTACACCTTC
TRBV5-1	-	TRBJ1-1	-	CASSLDRASVNTEAFF	TGCGCCAGCAGCTTGGACAGGGCGAGTGTGAACACTGAAGCTTTCTTT
TRBV12-3/TRBV12-4	TRBD2	TRBJ2-1	many	CASSGQSSGDNEQFF	TGTGCCAGCAGTGGGCAATCTAGCGGGGACAATGAGCAGTTCTTC